This TCR beta chain comes out of a study of cytomegalovirus exposure and HLA in healthy donors. Study results and limitations: Across all donors, roughly uniform sequencing depth was an assumption of the presence/absence analyses. Productive rates of about 90% or about 30% were seen for most TCR beta V segments in an earlier analysis. Information on immune exposure was restricted to one variable (CMV serostatus). A later analysis linked a missense variant in DCLRE1C to the trimming of TCR beta V and J genes.

Germline V lookup: CDR1 KGHSH, CDR2 LQKENI. The CDR3 loop spans 15 amino acids. With 0 bases removed from V and 3 bases from J, the gap between germline ends came to 8 bases. With respect to this clone: The antigen is undetermined.

Both 60 Vbeta primers and 13 Jbeta primers went into the PCR. The repertoire was sequenced with immunoSEQ multiplex PCR; TCRdb's copy has only in-frame clones and lacks some. Across around 140,000 clones, the top ten clones capture 0.75% to 1% of the sample. Material for sequencing was PBMCs. V is TRBV18 and J is TRBJ2-2; D call uncertain. The TCR comes from a male donor in good health and CMV-seronegative. The CDR3 spells CASSPPKGDTGELFF. As DNA, the CDR3 is TGTGCCAGCTCACCACCGAAAGGAGACACCGGGGAGCTGTTTTTT.